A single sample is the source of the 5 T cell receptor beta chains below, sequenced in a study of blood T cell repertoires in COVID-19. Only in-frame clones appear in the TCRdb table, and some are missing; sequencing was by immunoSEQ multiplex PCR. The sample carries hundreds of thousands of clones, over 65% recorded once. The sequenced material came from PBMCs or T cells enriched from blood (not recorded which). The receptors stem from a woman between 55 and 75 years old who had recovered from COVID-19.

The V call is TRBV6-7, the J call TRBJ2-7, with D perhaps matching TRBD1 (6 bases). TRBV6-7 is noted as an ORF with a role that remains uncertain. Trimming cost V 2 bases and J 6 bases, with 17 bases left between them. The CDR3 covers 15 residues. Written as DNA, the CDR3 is TGTGCCAGCAGTTACACTATGTACAGGGAATCCGAGCAGTACTTC. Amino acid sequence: CASSYTMYRESEQYF.

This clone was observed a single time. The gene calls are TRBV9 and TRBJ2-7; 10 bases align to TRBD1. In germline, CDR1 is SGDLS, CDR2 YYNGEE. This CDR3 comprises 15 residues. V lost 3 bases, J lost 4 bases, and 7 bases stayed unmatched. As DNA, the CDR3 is TGTGCCAGCAGCGACCGGGACAGGGGAGTTTACGAGCAGTACTTC. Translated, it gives CASSDRDRGVYEQYF.

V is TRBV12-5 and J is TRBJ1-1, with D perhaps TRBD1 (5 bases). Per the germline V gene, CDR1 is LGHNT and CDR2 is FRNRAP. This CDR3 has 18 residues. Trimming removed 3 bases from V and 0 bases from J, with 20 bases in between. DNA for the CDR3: TGTGCTAGTGGTTTAGTTCGGCAGGGCCCCTCGATGAACACTGAAGCTTTCTTT. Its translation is CASGLVRQGPSMNTEAFF.

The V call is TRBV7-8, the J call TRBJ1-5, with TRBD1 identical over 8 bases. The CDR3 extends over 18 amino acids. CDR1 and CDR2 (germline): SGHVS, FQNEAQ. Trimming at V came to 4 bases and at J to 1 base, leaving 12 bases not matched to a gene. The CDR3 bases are TGTGCCAGCAGCTCGTACCCAACAGGGGGGGTGAGCAATCAGCCCCAGCATTTT. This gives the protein CASSSYPTGGVSNQPQHF.

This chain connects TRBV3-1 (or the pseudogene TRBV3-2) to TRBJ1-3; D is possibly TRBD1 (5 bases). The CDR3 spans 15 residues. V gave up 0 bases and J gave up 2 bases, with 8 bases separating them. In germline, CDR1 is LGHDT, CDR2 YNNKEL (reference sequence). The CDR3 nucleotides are TGTGCCAGCAGCCAAGATACGACAGCTGGAAACACCATATATTTT. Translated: CASSQDTTAGNTIYF.